A selection of T cell receptor beta chains follows, all from one sample in a study of OX40 agonist ivuxolimab in advanced cancers. The assay was immunoSEQ multiplex PCR, and TCRdb's table has in-frame clones only and misses some. This sample carries 90,000 to 130,000 clones, 85% to 95% of them seen once, and the ten largest clones take about 0.67%. This specimen consisted of CD4+ or CD8+ T cells sorted from blood, obtained in a trial of the OX40 agonist ivuxolimab. The receptor set was obtained from an adult with an advanced solid tumor such as melanoma, head and neck, liver or kidney cancer. The CDR3 runs from the conserved cysteine through the conserved F or W. The order of the fields is J gene, V gene, clone size, D gene, CDR3 protein, CDR3 DNA. A D gene is named only where the DNA matches it firmly. Clone size is stated in some rows and not others, as once, few, many or a class when expanded.

>TRBJ1-6|TRBV4-1|.|.
CASSPSTVNSPLHF
TGCGCCAGCAGCCCTAGCACAGTAAATTCACCCCTCCACTTT
>TRBJ1-1|TRBV19|.|.
CASSIGAGRKNTEAFF
TGTGCCAGTAGTATTGGGGCGGGAAGAAAAAACACTGAAGCTTTCTTT
>TRBJ1-4|TRBV6-5|.|.
CASSDNSFNEKLFF
TGTGCCAGCAGTGACAACAGCTTTAATGAAAAACTGTTTTTT
>TRBJ2-2|TRBV9|.|.
CASSVDLNPNTGELFF
TGTGCCAGCAGCGTAGATCTTAACCCGAACACCGGGGAGCTGTTTTTT
>TRBJ1-2|TRBV7-2|.|.
CASSPSPTVYYGYTF
TGTGCCAGCAGCCCCTCGCCCACAGTCTACTATGGCTACACCTTC
>TRBJ1-3|TRBV7-6|.|.
CASSQSSGNTIYF
TGTGCCAGCAGCCAGAGCTCTGGAAACACCATATATTTT
>TRBJ1-2|TRBV7-9|.|.
CASSLDLLNYGYTF
TGTGCCAGCAGCTTAGATCTCCTCAACTATGGCTACACCTTC
>TRBJ1-5|TRBV7-2|.|.
CASSLSFGQPQHF
TGTGCCAGCAGCTTAAGTTTTGGTCAGCCCCAGCATTTT
>TRBJ1-2|TRBV5-1|once|.
CASSFQGGGGYTF
TGCGCCAGCAGCTTTCAGGGAGGTGGCGGCTACACCTTC
>TRBJ1-1|TRBV18|.|.
CASSPTDMAAFF
TGTGCCAGCTCACCGACGGACATGGCCGCTTTCTTT
>TRBJ2-3|TRBV9|.|TRBD1
CASSQGARSDTQYF
TGTGCCAGCAGTCAGGGGGCGCGATCAGATACGCAGTATTTT
>TRBJ2-2|TRBV11-2|.|.
CASSLDPGPGELFF
TGTGCCAGCAGCTTAGATCCAGGGCCCGGGGAGCTGTTTTTT
>TRBJ1-5|TRBV15|.|.
CATSNGPNQPQHF
TGTGCCACCAGCAACGGCCCCAATCAGCCCCAGCATTTT
>TRBJ1-3|TRBV18|.|.
CASSLLTASSGNTIYF
TGTGCCAGCTCACTCCTGACGGCAAGCTCTGGAAACACCATATATTTT
>TRBJ2-1|TRBV30|.|TRBD2
CAWSDGLAGGDYNEQFF
TGTGCCTGGAGTGACGGGCTAGCGGGAGGAGACTACAATGAGCAGTTCTTC
>TRBJ1-2|TRBV5-4|.|.
CASSLGAGADYGYTF
TGTGCCAGCAGCTTAGGAGCGGGGGCGGACTATGGCTACACCTTC
>TRBJ2-7|TRBV20-1|.|.
CSASNSYEQYF
TGCAGTGCTAGTAACTCCTACGAGCAGTACTTC
>TRBJ1-2|TRBV5-1|.|TRBD1
CASSLAGTGDYGYTF
TGCGCCAGCAGCTTGGCCGGGACAGGGGACTATGGCTACACCTTC
>TRBJ2-2|TRBV18|.|.
CASSPLENTGELFF
TGTGCCAGCTCACCACTCGAGAACACCGGGGAGCTGTTTTTT
>TRBJ2-7|TRBV6-5|few|TRBD1
CASRPDRGAYEQYF
TGTGCCAGCAGACCGGACAGGGGGGCCTACGAGCAGTACTTC
>TRBJ1-5|TRBV5-6|.|TRBD1
CASSLQGVNQPQHF
TGTGCCAGCAGCTTACAGGGGGTGAATCAGCCCCAGCATTTT
>TRBJ2-3|TRBV7-3|once|TRBD2
CASSAGESTDTQYF
TGTGCCAGCAGTGCGGGGGAGAGCACAGATACGCAGTATTTT
>TRBJ2-3|TRBV10-1|.|.
CASSRSGPRDTQYF
TGCGCCAGCAGTCGAAGCGGCCCGAGGGATACGCAGTATTTT
>TRBJ2-3|TRBV25-1|once|.
CASSVGGNTDTQYF
TGTGCCAGCAGTGTAGGGGGTAACACAGATACGCAGTATTTT
>TRBJ1-1|TRBV27|.|.
CASSLSPTGNTEAFF
TGTGCCAGCAGTTTATCGCCGACAGGGAACACTGAAGCTTTCTTT
>TRBJ2-2|TRBV5-1|.|.
CASSLWGAETGELFF
TGCGCCAGCAGCTTGTGGGGGGCGGAGACCGGGGAGCTGTTTTTT
>TRBJ2-2|TRBV2|.|TRBD2
CASSETGLAGVWTGELFF
TGTGCCAGCAGTGAAACGGGGCTAGCGGGAGTTTGGACCGGGGAGCTGTTTTTT
>TRBJ2-1|TRBV6-1|few|.
CASSEGDYGRRNEQFF
TGTGCCAGCAGTGAAGGCGATTATGGCCGGAGGAATGAGCAGTTCTTC
>TRBJ1-1|TRBV13|once|.
CASSYGQRYTEAFF
TGTGCCAGCAGCTACGGACAACGCTACACTGAAGCTTTCTTT
>TRBJ2-1|TRBV5-6|.|.
CASSRAHEQFF
TGTGCCAGCAGCCGAGCCCATGAGCAGTTCTTC
>TRBJ2-5|TRBV27|.|.
CASSLIRGIQETQYF
TGTGCCAGCAGTTTAATACGGGGGATACAAGAGACCCAGTACTTC
>TRBJ2-7|TRBV6-5|once|.
CASSFSSRVGEQYF
TGTGCCAGCAGTTTTTCAAGCAGGGTCGGCGAGCAGTACTTC
>TRBJ2-3|TRBV7-9|.|.
CASSLGRDTQYF
TGTGCCAGCAGTTTAGGGCGAGATACGCAGTATTTT
>TRBJ1-4|TRBV11-2|.|TRBD1
CASSQGTVGNEKLFF
TGTGCCAGCAGCCAAGGGACAGTCGGAAATGAAAAACTGTTTTTT
>TRBJ1-2|TRBV28|.|TRBD1
CASSLSGGESSGYTF
TGTGCCAGCAGTTTATCAGGGGGTGAGTCAAGTGGCTACACCTTC
>TRBJ2-2|TRBV5-1|.|.
CASSSLGGVTGELFF
TGCGCCAGCAGCTCTCTGGGTGGGGTCACCGGGGAGCTGTTTTTT
>TRBJ2-1|TRBV27|.|TRBD2
CASNLLAGGNNEQFF
TGTGCCAGCAATCTCCTAGCGGGAGGGAACAATGAGCAGTTCTTC
>TRBJ2-3|TRBV6-4|.|.
CASILSTDTQYF
TGTGCCAGCATCCTTAGCACAGATACGCAGTATTTT
>TRBJ2-1|TRBV7-9|.|TRBD1
CASIDTGGPYDEQFF
TGTGCCAGCATCGATACAGGGGGTCCCTATGATGAGCAGTTCTTC
>TRBJ2-1|TRBV5-1|.|.
CASSRRPAEEGYNEQFF
TGCGCCAGCAGTAGAAGGCCCGCGGAGGAAGGCTACAATGAGCAGTTCTTC
>TRBJ2-7|TRBV2|.|TRBD1
CANPQGARYEQYF
TGTGCCAACCCACAGGGGGCAAGGTACGAGCAGTACTTC